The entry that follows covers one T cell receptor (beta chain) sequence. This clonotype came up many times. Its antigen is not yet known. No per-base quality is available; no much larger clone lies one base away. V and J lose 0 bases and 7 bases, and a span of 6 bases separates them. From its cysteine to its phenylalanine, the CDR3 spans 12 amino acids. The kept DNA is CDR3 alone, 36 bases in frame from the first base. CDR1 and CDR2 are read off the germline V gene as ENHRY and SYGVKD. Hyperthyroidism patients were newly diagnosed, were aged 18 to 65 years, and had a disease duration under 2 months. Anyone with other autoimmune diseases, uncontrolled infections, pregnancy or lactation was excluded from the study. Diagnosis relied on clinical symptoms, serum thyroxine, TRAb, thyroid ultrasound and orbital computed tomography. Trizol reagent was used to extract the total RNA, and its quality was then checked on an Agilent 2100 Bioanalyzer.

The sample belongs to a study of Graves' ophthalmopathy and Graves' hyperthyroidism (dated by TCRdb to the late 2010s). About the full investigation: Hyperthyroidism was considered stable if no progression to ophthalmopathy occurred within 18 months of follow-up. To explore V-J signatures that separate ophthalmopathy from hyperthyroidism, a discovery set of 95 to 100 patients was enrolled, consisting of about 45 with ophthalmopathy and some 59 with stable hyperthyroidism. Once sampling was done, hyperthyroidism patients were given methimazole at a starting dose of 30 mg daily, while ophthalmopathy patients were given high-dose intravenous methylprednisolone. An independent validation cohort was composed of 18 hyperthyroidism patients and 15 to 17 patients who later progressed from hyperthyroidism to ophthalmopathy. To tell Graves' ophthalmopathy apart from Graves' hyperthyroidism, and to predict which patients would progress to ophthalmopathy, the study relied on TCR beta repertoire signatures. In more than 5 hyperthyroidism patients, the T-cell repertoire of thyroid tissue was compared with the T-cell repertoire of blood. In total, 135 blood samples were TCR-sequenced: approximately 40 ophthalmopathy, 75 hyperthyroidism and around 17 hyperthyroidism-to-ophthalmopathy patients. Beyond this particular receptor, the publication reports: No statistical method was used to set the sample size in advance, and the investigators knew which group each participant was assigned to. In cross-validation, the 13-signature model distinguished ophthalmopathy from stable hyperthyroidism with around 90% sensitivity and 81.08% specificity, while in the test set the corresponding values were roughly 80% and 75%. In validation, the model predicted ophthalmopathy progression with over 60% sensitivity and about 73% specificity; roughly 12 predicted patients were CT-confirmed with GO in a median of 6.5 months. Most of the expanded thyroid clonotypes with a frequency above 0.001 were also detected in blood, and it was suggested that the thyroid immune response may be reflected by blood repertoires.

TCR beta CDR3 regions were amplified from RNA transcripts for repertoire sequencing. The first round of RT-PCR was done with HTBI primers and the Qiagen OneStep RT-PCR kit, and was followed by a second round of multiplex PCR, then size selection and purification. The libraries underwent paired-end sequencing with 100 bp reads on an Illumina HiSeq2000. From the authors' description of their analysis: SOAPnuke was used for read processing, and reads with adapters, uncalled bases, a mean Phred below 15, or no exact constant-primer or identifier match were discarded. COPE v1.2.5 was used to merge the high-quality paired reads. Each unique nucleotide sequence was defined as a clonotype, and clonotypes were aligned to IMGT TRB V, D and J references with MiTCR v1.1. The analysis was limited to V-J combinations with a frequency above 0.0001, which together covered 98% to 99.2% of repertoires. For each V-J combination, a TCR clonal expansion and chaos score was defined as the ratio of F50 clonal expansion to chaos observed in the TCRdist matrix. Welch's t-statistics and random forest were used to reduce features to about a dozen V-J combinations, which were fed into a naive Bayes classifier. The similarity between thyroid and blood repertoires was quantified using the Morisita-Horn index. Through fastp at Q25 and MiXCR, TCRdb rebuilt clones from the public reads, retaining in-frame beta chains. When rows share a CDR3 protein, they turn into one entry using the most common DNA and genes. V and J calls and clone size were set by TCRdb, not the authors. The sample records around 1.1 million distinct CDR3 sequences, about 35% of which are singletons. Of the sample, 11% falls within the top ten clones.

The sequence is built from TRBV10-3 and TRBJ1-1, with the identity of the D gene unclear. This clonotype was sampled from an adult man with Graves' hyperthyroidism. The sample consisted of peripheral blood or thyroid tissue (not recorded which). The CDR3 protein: CAISESKSEAFF. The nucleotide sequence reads TGTGCCATCAGTGAGTCGAAGAGTGAAGCTTTCTTT.